These T cell receptor beta chains were read from a single sample in a study of relationships among human T cell subsets. TCRdb re-called the multiplex PCR reads with MiXCR, one entry per CDR3 protein. The data hold about 2,900 distinct CDR3 sequences, with around four fifths observed a single time. Sequences were obtained from total T cells sorted from blood. The receptor source for this set is a man aged 35-49 years in good health. CDR3s leave out the opening cysteine and the closing phenylalanine or tryptophan.

TRBV28 ASTSRGGGLNTEAF
TRBV6-6 ASSLAAGNQPQH
TRBV14 ASSPRGQGIPNYGYT
TRBV5-1 ASNLGTIQETQY
TRBV11-2 ASSFGLGGTQY
TRBV6-1 ASSESLIDRGRSYGYT
TRBV5-1 ASSLGLAGNSYEQY
TRBV4-1 ASSQVDLGFTSYNEQF
TRBV28 ASNSPGQANYGYT
TRBV6-5 ASSYSSSSGYNEQF